This T cell receptor beta chain emerged from a study of blood T cells in healthy people across ages. Notes on the study in general: Any changes in expanded clonotypes were possibly confounded, as donor CMV status remained unknown.

PCR was performed a second time for about 7 to 11 cycles using a sample-barcoded 5' primer and a J-beta primer mix. Each of the samples gave a minimum of 2.5 million paired-end reads that contained CDR3. TCRdb fed the 5' RACE reads into MiXCR, producing one record per CDR3 protein. There are hundreds of thousands of distinct CDR3 sequences in the sample; roughly 52% occur only once, and roughly an eighth lies in the top ten. Of note for this clonotype: Its cognate antigen is unknown.

Germline CDR1 SGHAT, CDR2 FQNNGV. CDR3 length: 17 amino acids. V dropped 2 bases and J dropped 10; count of bases not matched to a gene: 12. The rearrangement joins TRBV11-2 to TRBJ2-1, with TRBD2 identical over 12 bases. Sequenced: blood. The receptor's source is a man in his thirties or forties in good health. CDR3 coding DNA: TGTGCCAGCAGCTTATCGTCTAGCGGGGGGGCCTCCTACGAGCAGTTCTTC. Translation gives CASSLSSSGGASYEQFF.